This T cell receptor beta chain was documented in a study of blood T cell repertoires in COVID-19 (dated by TCRdb to about 2020). Concerning the study at large: The collaborator samples originated in the United States, Italy and Spain and spanned the acute and convalescent phases of COVID-19. The material from the prospective study consisted of cDNA or gDNA derived from T cells, B-cell-depleted T cells, or PBMCs. Where available, HLA class I and class II types were obtained from metadata supplied by the sample provider rather than from assay-based typing. Nearly every sample came with metadata listing a de-identified subject ID, COVID-19 status, age in years and sex. The samples were drawn from the first 160 participants of the ongoing ImmuneRACE study and from 1,254 subjects provided by 6 global collaborators. Subjects who had been exposed to COVID-19, were actively infected with it, or had recovered from it provided the deeply sampled blood TCRbeta repertoires that made up the dataset. The repertoires were released in a freely available public database intended as a resource for research on the immune response to SARS-CoV-2. Study-wide findings and limitations: The quantity of clinical and demographic metadata differed by source and by participant and was supplied without curation.

The immunoSEQ Assay, a bias-controlled multiplex PCR, was used to amplify TCRbeta CDR3 regions from genomic DNA. Per the authors' processing: Nucleated cell counts per sample were estimated from amplification of reference gene primers within the assay. Sequence reads were collapsed and filtered to measure the absolute abundance of every unique TCRbeta CDR3 rearrangement. Productive Simpson clonality was computed per sample as the square root of Simpson's diversity index over productive rearrangements. TCRdb took this table from immuneACCESS and kept in-frame rearrangements with V and J called. Such tables lack part of the clones; where checked against another copy, unresolved V genes explain under half of the gap, and the rest is unexplained. V and J calls and clone size are those listed in that table; D and trimming were worked out from the DNA. The sample table shows around 100,000 clones, and around 93% are seen once. The ten largest clones represent 2% to 2.5% of the sample.

Whole blood was collected in K2EDTA tubes by collaborating institutions according to the institutions' own protocols. For TCRbeta analysis, collaborators shipped samples as frozen whole blood, isolated PBMCs, or DNA extracted from either of those sample types. Trimmed from V: 6 bases; trimmed from J: 4 bases; junction bases lacking a gene match: 4. The germline V gene gives CDR1 as MDHEN and CDR2 as SYDVKM. Spanning cysteine to phenylalanine, the CDR3 consists of 14 amino acids. The entry retains the CDR3 DNA only, 42 bases that are in frame from base 1. Concerning this clone: It has no known antigen specificity. No base-level quality is on record; no much larger clone is a single base apart.

The material sequenced was peripheral blood. The clonotype comes from a human donor with active COVID-19. The donor label of this sample is uncertain. The V and J genes are TRBV28 and TRBJ2-7; 12 nucleotides in the junction match TRBD1. The CDR3 in this case is CASSPGQGAYEQYF. The nucleotide sequence reads as follows: TGTGCCAGCAGCCCGGGACAGGGGGCTTACGAGCAGTACTTC.